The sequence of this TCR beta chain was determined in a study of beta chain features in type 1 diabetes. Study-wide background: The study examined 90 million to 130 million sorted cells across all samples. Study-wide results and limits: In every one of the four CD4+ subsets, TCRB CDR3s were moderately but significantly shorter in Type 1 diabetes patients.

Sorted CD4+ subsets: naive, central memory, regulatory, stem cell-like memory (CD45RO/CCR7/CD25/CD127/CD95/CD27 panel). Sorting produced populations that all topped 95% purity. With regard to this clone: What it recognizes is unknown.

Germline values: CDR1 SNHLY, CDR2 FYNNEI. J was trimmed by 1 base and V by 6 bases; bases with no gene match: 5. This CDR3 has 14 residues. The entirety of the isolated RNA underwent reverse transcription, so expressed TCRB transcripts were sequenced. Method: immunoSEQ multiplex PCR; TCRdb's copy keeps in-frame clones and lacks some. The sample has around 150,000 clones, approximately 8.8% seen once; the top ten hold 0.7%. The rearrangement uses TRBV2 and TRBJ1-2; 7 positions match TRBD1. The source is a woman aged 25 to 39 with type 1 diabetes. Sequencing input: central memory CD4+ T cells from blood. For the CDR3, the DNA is TGTGCCAGCAGCCGGGACAGAGATAACTATGGCTACACCTTC. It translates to CASSRDRDNYGYTF. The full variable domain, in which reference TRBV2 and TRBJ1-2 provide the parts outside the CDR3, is EPEVTQTPSHQVTQMGQEVILRCVPISNHLYFYWYRQILGQKVEFLVSFYNNEISEKSEIFDDQFSVERPDGSNFTLKIRSTKLEDSAMYFCASSRDRDNYGYTFGSGTRLTVV.